This T cell receptor (beta chain) was identified in a study of T cell changes during pregnancy in multiple sclerosis. Measured with immunoSEQ multiplex PCR; TCRdb has only the in-frame clones, and not every one. The sample shows about 46,000 clones, just over 90% of them seen only once. The receptor comes from a female donor with multiple sclerosis, enrolled in a pregnancy study. This sample comprised CD8+ T cells from peripheral blood mononuclear cells, obtained after pregnancy.

The CDR3 region is CASSLVRGPSTDTQYF. The CDR3 nucleotides read TGTGCCAGCAGCTTAGTTAGGGGCCCCAGCACAGATACGCAGTATTTT. V and J are TRBV7-8 and TRBJ2-3, with D possibly being TRBD1 (5 bases). From germline, CDR1 is SGHVS and CDR2 FQNEAQ. V lost 1 base and J 0 bases, leaving 11 bases between the germline ends. The CDR3 totals 16 residues.